Following are 19 T cell receptor beta chains from one sample sequenced in a study of metastatic and nonmetastatic thyroid tumors (dated by TCRdb to the early 2020s). Library construction relied on PCR. Sequencing was carried out with an Illumina HiSeq 4000. TCRdb reprocessing: public reads trimmed at Q25 with fastp, clones called with MiXCR, in-frame beta chains kept. The sample table records just over 20,000 clones; roughly a third of these occur just once. Of the sample, approximately 30% falls within the top ten clones. None of the patients had been given any treatment before thyroid surgery. Sequencing was done on a sample of tumor tissue. All receptors come from a female donor with papillary thyroid cancer or a benign thyroid nodule (not recorded which). Some clones in this sample may be carry-over from other donors' samples.

This clone was observed a few times. The CDR3 bases are TGCGCCAGCAGCTTGGAACAGCTCGCTAGGACAGATACGCAGTATTTT. This translates into CASSLEQLARTDTQYF. The V call is TRBV5-1, the J call TRBJ2-3; D ambiguous. Per germline, CDR1 SGHRS and CDR2 YFSETQ. CDR3 length: 16 amino acids. The V gene lost 0 bases and the J gene lost 3 bases, with 14 bases spanning the gap.

This clone has a handful of counts. Other DNA sequences within the sample encode an identical CDR3. The chain carries TRBV27 and TRBJ2-1, with a weak D call TRBD1 (5 bases). Germline V gene lookup returns CDR1 MNHEY and CDR2 SMNVEV (reference sequence). V lost 1 base, J lost 7 bases, and 11 bases lay in between. The CDR3 is made up of 14 amino acids. CDR3 protein: CASSLLDSANEQFF. The CDR3 nucleotides are TGTGCCAGCAGTTTATTAGACAGCGCGAATGAGCAGTTCTTC.

This clone showed up just once. For the CDR3, the DNA is TGCGCCAGCAGCCCCCGGGACAGGGCTGTTTCATTGATATACGAGCAGTACTTC. Protein sequence: CASSPRDRAVSLIYEQYF. The gene calls are TRBV5-1 and TRBJ2-7, with TRBD1 matching 9 bases. This CDR3 region has 18 residues. Germline V gene sequence: CDR1 SGHRS, CDR2 YFSETQ. V lost 4 bases and J lost 4; bases outside the gene matches: 18.

The J gene is TRBJ2-1, the V gene TRBV20-1, with 8 bases that match TRBD2. CDR1 is DFQATT and CDR2 is SNEGSKA in the germline V gene (reference sequence). The CDR3 length is 12 residues. V shed 4 bases, J shed 14 bases, and the junction held 10 bases outside the gene matches. CDR3 sequence (DNA): TGCAGTGCTACAGGTCCTGGGACTAGTGAGTTCTTC. The encoded protein is CSATGPGTSEFF.

This chain joins TRBV5-1 and TRBJ1-1; D unresolved. Germline lookup yields CDR1 SGHRS and CDR2 YFSETQ. The V end lost 1 base, the J end lost 0 bases, and 7 bases lay between the germline ends. The CDR3 totals 14 residues. This CDR3 reads CASSLQSMNTEAFF. CDR3 coding DNA: TGCGCCAGCAGCTTGCAGAGTATGAACACTGAAGCTTTCTTT.

The chain has TRBV6-1 and TRBJ1-2; D is possibly TRBD1 (6 bases). V gave up 7 bases and J gave up 4 bases, with 10 bases separating them. Germline V gene data show CDR1 as MNHNS and CDR2 as SASEGT. The CDR3 runs 12 residues. CDR3 DNA: TGTGCCAGCACTACAGGGAGCTATGGCTACACCTTC. This codes for CASTTGSYGYTF.

The V call is TRBV9, the J call TRBJ1-2; 8 nucleotides agree with TRBD1. Trimming at V came to 2 bases and at J to 5 bases, leaving 2 bases not matched to a gene. Germline CDR1 and CDR2: SGDLS and YYNGEE. CDR3 length: 13 amino acids. The CDR3 loop reads CASSVRTGYGYTF. The CDR3 DNA reads as TGTGCCAGCAGCGTGAGGACAGGGTATGGCTACACCTTC.

The CDR3 DNA sequence: TGTGCCAGCAGCTTAGCCCCGAGTGTCCGGGATGGCTACACCTTC. It is translated as CASSLAPSVRDGYTF. The chain carries TRBV7-2 and TRBJ1-2; no definite D call. Looked up from germline, CDR1 is SGHTA and CDR2 is FQGNSA. V was shortened by 0 bases and J by 6 bases, with 14 bases between the two germline ends. This CDR3 comprises 15 residues.

The chain carries TRBV28 and TRBJ1-6; D remains ambiguous. Germline values: CDR1 MDHEN, CDR2 SYDVKM. Deletions cut 2 bases from V and 16 bases from J, with 12 bases between. This CDR3 region has 12 residues. The CDR3 protein is CASSLRLRLLHF. The DNA for the CDR3 is TGTGCCAGCAGTTTACGACTGCGCCTACTCCACTTT.

The J gene is TRBJ2-2, the V gene TRBV5-1; tentatively, D is TRBD1 (6 bases). Germline lookup yields CDR1 SGHRS and CDR2 YFSETQ. V was cut by 5 bases and J by 5 bases, with 13 bases left in between. The CDR3 loop spans 14 amino acids. The CDR3 nucleotides read TGCGCCAGCAGTTTGACAGGTTTTACCGGGGAGCTGTTTTTT. It is translated as CASSLTGFTGELFF.

This rearrangement joins TRBV5-1 to TRBJ2-1; 13 positions agree with TRBD2. Per the germline V gene, CDR1 is SGHRS and CDR2 is YFSETQ. Unmatched junction bases numbered 8, after V lost 4 bases and J lost 10 bases. The CDR3 has 15 residues. The DNA for the CDR3 is TGCGCCAGCAGCCCCGGACTAGCGGGAGCTCGGGAGCAGTTCTTC. Translated, it gives CASSPGLAGAREQFF. Variable domain in full (rest from reference TRBV5-1 and TRBJ2-1): KAGVTQTPRYLIKTRGQQVTLSCSPISGHRSVSWYQQTPGQGLQFLFEYFSETQRNKGNFPGRFSGRQFSNSRSEMNVSTLELGDSALYLCASSPGLAGAREQFFGPGTRLTVL.

The chain links TRBV5-5 to TRBJ1-2; the D gene is possibly TRBD1 (5 bases). The germline V gene encodes CDR1 SGHKS and CDR2 YYEKEE (reference sequence). V was pared by 0 bases and J by 0 bases, with 12 bases between. CDR3 size: 16 residues. The CDR3 loop is CASSLEWDGSNYGYTF. DNA of the CDR3: TGTGCCAGCAGCTTGGAGTGGGACGGGTCTAACTATGGCTACACCTTC.

The V and J genes are TRBV9 and TRBJ2-7; 11 bases line up with TRBD2. Germline lookup yields CDR1 SGDLS and CDR2 YYNGEE. After removal of 5 bases from V and 1 base from J, the junction contained 5 bases not matched to a gene. The CDR3 is 15 amino acids. The CDR3: CASSLGTSGSYEQYF. CDR3 nucleotide sequence: TGTGCCAGCAGTCTGGGGACTAGCGGTTCCTACGAGCAGTACTTC.

This chain uses TRBV5-1 with TRBJ2-7; a weak D match, TRBD2 (6 bases). The CDR3 has 15 residues. V was cut by 2 bases and J by 3 bases, with 15 bases left in between. Germline CDR1 is SGHRS and CDR2 is YFSETQ. CDR3 nucleotides: TGCGCCAGCAGCTTCATGCGGGACCCCGTCTACGAGCAGTACTTC. This encodes CASSFMRDPVYEQYF.

The V and J genes are TRBV6-1 and TRBJ2-7, with D tentatively TRBD2 (5 bases). Germline V gives CDR1 MNHNS, CDR2 SASEGT. Trimming cost V 10 bases and J 0 bases, with 13 bases left between them. This CDR3 region has 13 residues. The CDR3 protein is CATRTGSSYEQYF. In DNA form, the CDR3 reads TGTGCCACTCGGACGGGGAGCTCCTACGAGCAGTACTTC.

V gene TRBV2 combines with J gene TRBJ2-3, with D tentatively TRBD2 (5 bases). Germline V gene lookup returns CDR1 SNHLY and CDR2 FYNNEI. Trimming left V 4 bases short and J 8 bases short, with 25 bases between. The CDR3 sequence is 17 residues long. CDR3 region: CASSGGLSGRVRVTQYF. CDR3 in DNA: TGTGCCAGCAGTGGCGGATTGTCGGGAAGGGTGCGCGTTACGCAGTATTTT.

This clone was picked up a small number of times. The chain couples TRBV6-1 to TRBJ2-1; tentatively, D is TRBD1 or TRBD2 (5 bases each). The CDR3 sequence is 15 residues long. V was pared by 7 bases and J by 6 bases, with 19 bases between. CDR1 and CDR2 (germline): MNHNS, SASEGT. CDR3 DNA sequence: TGTGCCAGCACCGAGTGGGGGACGGCCTCCAATGAGCAGTTCTTC. Protein sequence: CASTEWGTASNEQFF.

This clone was seen only a few times. The rearrangement links TRBV6-1 to TRBJ2-2; 7 nucleotides align to TRBD2. After removal of 4 bases from V and 3 bases from J, the junction contained 14 bases not matched to a gene. Germline V gene sequence: CDR1 MNHNS, CDR2 SASEGT. The CDR3 covers 18 residues. The CDR3 DNA sequence: TGTGCCAGCAGTGTTTCGCTAGCGGTCCCGATTCACACCGGGGAGCTGTTTTTT. This encodes CASSVSLAVPIHTGELFF.

The chain is built from TRBV10-2 and TRBJ1-3, with D unresolved. The CDR3 totals 13 residues. The germline CDR1 and CDR2 sequences are WSHSY and SAAADI. V was cut by 0 bases and J by 8 bases, with 8 bases left in between. The CDR3, as DNA: TGCGCCAGCAGTGAGTCAATAAAGCACACCATATATTTT. This translates into CASSESIKHTIYF.